This passage covers 23 T cell receptor beta chains from one sample sequenced in a study of blood T cell repertoires in COVID-19. Clones were read by immunoSEQ multiplex PCR, and TCRdb kept only the in-frame ones, dropping some. Of just over 95,000 clones listed, roughly 80% are singletons. The sample taken for sequencing was peripheral blood. These TCRs come from an elderly man with acute or convalescent COVID-19.

This chain joins TRBV4-3 and TRBJ1-2; 10 positions agree with TRBD1. This CDR3 spans 13 amino acids. V shed 3 bases and J 7 bases; nucleotides not matched to a gene: 2. The germline V gene has CDR1 LGHNA and CDR2 YSLEER. The CDR3 loop reads CASSQTGGRGYTF. The CDR3 coding sequence is TGCGCCAGCAGCCAGACAGGGGGCCGTGGCTACACCTTC.

The rearrangement joins TRBV19 to TRBJ1-4, with 7 bases identical to TRBD1. This CDR3 comprises 12 residues. V was clipped by 3 bases and J by 9 bases; unmatched bases: 1. Looked up from germline, CDR1 is LNHDA and CDR2 is SQIVND (reference sequence). CDR3 amino acids: CASSMTGKKLFF. In DNA form, the CDR3 reads TGTGCCAGTAGTATGACAGGGAAAAAACTGTTTTTT.

The chain combines TRBV7-2 with TRBJ2-4; 7 bases match TRBD1. This CDR3 has 17 residues. Looked up from germline, CDR1 is SGHTA and CDR2 is FQGNSA. V was pared by 5 bases and J by 1 base, with 11 bases of the junction left unmatched. The CDR3 loop is CASSLETGRLAKNIQYF. In DNA, the CDR3 is TGTGCCAGCAGCCTTGAGACAGGGCGATTGGCCAAAAACATTCAGTACTTC.

This chain uses TRBV19 with TRBJ1-2; TRBD1 matches at 7 bases. Unmatched junction bases numbered 6, after V lost 5 bases and J lost 0 bases. The CDR3 has 15 amino acids. CDR1 is LNHDA, CDR2 SQIVND, per germline (reference sequence). This chain's CDR3 is CASSVAGTANYGYTF. CDR3 in DNA: TGTGCCAGTAGTGTTGCCGGGACAGCTAACTATGGCTACACCTTC.

This chain connects TRBV4-3 to TRBJ1-5, with unresolved D. V was shortened by 5 bases and J by 1 base, with 15 bases between the two germline ends. From germline, CDR1 is LGHNA and CDR2 YSLEER. This CDR3 comprises 16 residues. CDR3 bases: TGCGCCAGCAGCGAAAGTCGGGTTTGGAGCAATCAGCCCCAGCATTTT. This sequence encodes CASSESRVWSNQPQHF.

V and J are TRBV28 and TRBJ1-1, with D perhaps matching TRBD1 (5 bases). The CDR3 runs 14 residues. From germline, CDR1 is MDHEN and CDR2 SYDVKM. The V and J ends lost 5 bases and 0 bases respectively, with 10 bases between them. Here the CDR3 DNA reads TGTGCCAGCAGTCCCGGACACCTGAACACTGAAGCTTTCTTT. Its translation is CASSPGHLNTEAFF.

Notes on this clone: This sample includes further DNA sequences coding for the same CDR3. Here the CDR3 reads CASSPRDRPNSPLHF. The DNA of the CDR3 is TGTGCCAGCAGCCCCCGGGACAGACCAAATTCACCCCTCCACTTT. V and J are TRBV28 and TRBJ1-6; 7 nucleotides align to TRBD1. The CDR3 contains 15 residues. Looked up from germline, CDR1 is MDHEN and CDR2 is SYDVKM. V lost 6 bases, J lost 7 bases, and 9 bases stayed unmatched.

In this sample, this clone turned up a few times. The J gene is TRBJ2-2, the V gene TRBV5-1, with 10 nucleotides matching TRBD2. Trimming at V came to 7 bases and at J to 1 base, leaving 4 bases not matched to a gene. This CDR3 has 15 amino acids. Germline CDR1 SGHRS, CDR2 YFSETQ. CDR3 in amino acids: CASGRLAGNTGELFF. CDR3 nucleotide sequence: TGCGCCAGCGGGAGACTAGCGGGGAACACCGGGGAGCTGTTTTTT.

The chain joins TRBV30 to TRBJ1-4; D unclear. Germline V gene sequence: CDR1 GTSNPN, CDR2 SVGIG (reference sequence). The CDR3 sequence is 12 residues long. V shed 0 bases and J shed 8 bases, with 7 bases lying between them. CDR3 nucleotide sequence: TGTGCCTGGAGTGTAAACGGGGAAAAACTGTTTTTT. It encodes CAWSVNGEKLFF.

V is TRBV7-2 and J is TRBJ1-1; D gene unclear. This CDR3 is built from 14 residues. Germline lookup yields CDR1 SGHTA and CDR2 FQGNSA. V dropped 1 base and J dropped 0 bases, with 6 bases sitting between them. The CDR3 spells CASSLGAVNTEAFF. The CDR3, as DNA: TGTGCCAGCAGCTTAGGGGCCGTGAACACTGAAGCTTTCTTT. The full variable domain, in which reference TRBV7-2 and TRBJ1-1 provide the parts outside the CDR3, is GAGVSQSPSNKVTEKGKDVELRCDPISGHTALYWYRQSLGQGLEFLIYFQGNSAPDKSGLPSDRFSAERTGGSVSTLTIQRTQQEDSAVYLCASSLGAVNTEAFFGQGTRLTVV.

The genes are TRBV30 and TRBJ1-5, with D unresolved. V lost 2 bases, J lost 13 bases, and 24 bases lay in between. CDR3 length: 15 residues. CDR1 is GTSNPN, CDR2 SVGIG, per germline (reference sequence). The DNA for the CDR3 is TGTGCCTGGAGTCCCCCGGGTGGCCGGGTCGCCTCACAGCATTTT. This codes for CAWSPPGGRVASQHF.

The rearrangement joins TRBV2 to TRBJ2-3, with 9 bases identical to TRBD2. Per germline, CDR1 SNHLY and CDR2 FYNNEI. The V gene end was trimmed by 6 bases and the J gene end by 5 bases; junction bases not matched to a gene: 9. This CDR3 contains 15 residues. This CDR3 reads CASRGLASGVDTQYF. The DNA for the CDR3 is TGTGCCAGCAGGGGCTTGGCTAGCGGGGTAGATACGCAGTATTTT. Full variable domain (rest looked up from reference TRBV2 and TRBJ2-3): EPEVTQTPSHQVTQMGQEVILRCVPISNHLYFYWYRQILGQKVEFLVSFYNNEISEKSEIFDDQFSVERPDGSNFTLKIRSTKLEDSAMYFCASRGLASGVDTQYFGPGTRLTVL.

The gene calls are TRBV7-2 and TRBJ2-2; 7 bases match TRBD2. The length of the CDR3 is 14 residues. V lost 7 bases and J lost 2; bases outside the gene matches: 4. Per the germline V gene, CDR1 is SGHTA and CDR2 is FQGNSA. This CDR3 is CASTSGGNTGELFF. The CDR3 bases are TGTGCCAGCACCTCGGGGGGAAACACCGGGGAGCTGTTTTTT.

This chain links TRBV5-1 with TRBJ1-6; 10 nucleotides match TRBD1. Germline CDR1 and CDR2: SGHRS and YFSETQ. The CDR3 loop spans 15 amino acids. The junction had 6 bases not matched to a gene; V was cut back by 2 bases and J by 10 bases. CDR3 loop: CASSFSGTGESPLHF. CDR3 nucleotides: TGCGCCAGCAGCTTTTCCGGGACAGGGGAGTCACCCCTCCACTTT.

The chain joins TRBV7-2 to TRBJ1-2; D remains ambiguous. The germline gives CDR1 SGHTA, CDR2 FQGNSA. The CDR3 spans 14 residues. V was pared by 2 bases and J by 6 bases, with 13 bases between. CDR3 DNA sequence: TGTGCCAGCAGCTTAAGGAGGGAATCAAATGGCTACACCTTC. It yields the protein CASSLRRESNGYTF.

The chain links TRBV11-2 to TRBJ2-6; possibly TRBD1 for D (6 bases). The CDR3 runs to 15 residues. CDR1 SGHAT and CDR2 FQNNGV come from the germline V gene. V lost 1 base and J 3 bases, leaving 7 bases between the germline ends. CDR3 in amino acids: CASSLVGGGANVLTF. CDR3 in DNA: TGTGCCAGCAGCTTAGTAGGGGGTGGGGCCAACGTCCTGACTTTC.

The chain has TRBV6-2 or TRBV6-3 and TRBJ2-7, with a weak D call TRBD1 (6 bases). With 5 bases removed from V and 5 bases from J, the gap between germline ends came to 7 bases. Germline CDR1 is MNHEY and CDR2 is SVGEGT. The CDR3 runs to 11 residues. CDR3 nucleotide sequence: TGTGCCAGCAGTCGGACAGACGAGCAGTACTTC. It yields the protein CASSRTDEQYF.

The rearrangement joins TRBV20-1 to TRBJ2-5; 9 bases align to TRBD2. Germline loops: CDR1 DFQATT, CDR2 SNEGSKA (reference sequence). After removal of 3 bases from V and 5 bases from J, the junction contained 7 bases not matched to a gene. The CDR3 runs 14 residues. The CDR3 DNA reads as TGCAGTGCTAGTGGGAGCGGGGGGCCGGAGACCCAGTACTTC. It encodes CSASGSGGPETQYF.

The chain couples TRBV15 to TRBJ1-1, with a tentative D call TRBD1 (6 bases). Per germline, CDR1 LNHNV and CDR2 YYDKDF (reference sequence). CDR3 size: 12 residues. The V and J ends lost 5 bases and 7 bases respectively, with 11 bases between them. The DNA for the CDR3 is TGTGCCACCAGCCGGACAGACGGTGAAGCTTTCTTT. Residues: CATSRTDGEAFF.

The chain is built from TRBV29-1 and TRBJ2-6; the match to TRBD1 covers 7 bases. The CDR3 extends over 14 amino acids. Trimming at V came to 5 bases and at J to 3 bases, leaving 4 bases not matched to a gene. The germline V gene encodes CDR1 SQVTM and CDR2 ANQGSEA. The CDR3 nucleotides read TGCAGCGTTCGAACAGGGGTTGGGGCCAACGTCCTGACTTTC. As protein: CSVRTGVGANVLTF.

In this sample, this clone turned up a few times. The chain couples TRBV28 to TRBJ2-7, with D hard to call. Germline CDR1 and CDR2: MDHEN and SYDVKM. Between the trimmed V and J ends, which lost 5 bases and 2 bases, there was a span of 4 bases. CDR3 length: 11 residues. The CDR3 DNA follows: TGTGCCAGCAGTGTCACCTACGAGCAGTACTTC. Translated, it gives CASSVTYEQYF.

This clone showed up just a few times. The gene calls are TRBV20-1 and TRBJ2-7; D is possibly TRBD1 (5 bases). CDR1 is DFQATT, CDR2 SNEGSKA, per germline (reference sequence). V was cut by 3 bases and J by 6 bases, with 9 bases left in between. This CDR3 is 11 amino acids long. As DNA, the CDR3 is TGCAGTGCTAGTCAGGGTACCGAGCAGTACTTC. This sequence encodes CSASQGTEQYF.

This chain uses TRBV7-8 with TRBJ2-1, with D perhaps matching TRBD2 (6 bases). Per the germline V gene, CDR1 is SGHVS and CDR2 is FQNEAQ. Trimming removed 5 bases from V and 2 bases from J, with 13 bases in between. The CDR3 runs to 15 residues. DNA for the CDR3: TGTGCCAGCAGCGTCGGGACTGGCACCTACAATGAGCAGTTCTTC. As protein: CASSVGTGTYNEQFF.